The entry below describes one T cell receptor (beta chain). Its cognate antigen is unknown. The record originates from a study of vaccination effects on CD4 cells after COVID-19. Within the ViraFEST assay, antigen-specific CD4+ T cells underwent expansion with viral peptide pools prior to sequencing. Following culture for approximately 11 days, CD4+ T cells were isolated. Convalescent patients had PCR-confirmed SARS-CoV-2 infection between March and December 2020. This CDR3 is 11 amino acids long. From germline, CDR1 is SQVTM and CDR2 ANQGSEA. With 7 bases removed from V and 8 bases from J, the gap between germline ends came to 14 bases. The method was immunoSEQ multiplex PCR; TCRdb's version includes in-frame clones alone and lacks a portion of them. The table records roughly 35,000 clones, 55% to 75% of them present only once.

This sample comprised CD4+ T cells from PBMCs cultured with HCoV-NL63 spike peptides, obtained before COVID-19 vaccination. The chain carries TRBV29-1 and TRBJ1-2; D might be TRBD1 (5 bases). The clonotype was recovered from a human donor who had a prior SARS-CoV-2 infection. This CDR3 is CSDAGSHGYTF. For the CDR3, the DNA is TGCAGCGACGCAGGGAGTCACGGCTACACCTTC.